Listed here is a single T cell receptor beta chain. These data originate in a study of blood T cell repertoires in COVID-19. Background on the study: The samples span acute and convalescent COVID-19 from the United States, Italy and Spain.

Study processing details: Reference gene primer amplification yielded estimated nucleated cell counts. Assay used: immunoSEQ multiplex PCR; TCRdb lists only in-frame clones, some missing. The DNA was the basis for D and trimming; V, J and clone size are from that table. The table lists fewer than 130,000 clones, 75% to 85% of them singletons. There are 16 residues in the CDR3. Germline loops: CDR1 MGHRA, CDR2 YSYEKL. The V gene lost 0 bases and the J gene lost 0 bases, with 11 bases spanning the gap. The chain has TRBV4-1 and TRBJ1-2; no clear D. This TCR was sampled from a woman aged 55-69 years with acute or convalescent COVID-19. The sample taken for sequencing was peripheral blood. The CDR3 nucleotides are TGCGCCAGCAGCCAAGAAAAGGCACTAGCTAACTATGGCTACACCTTC. Protein sequence: CASSQEKALANYGYTF.